This T cell receptor (beta chain) was recovered during a study of blood T cell repertoires in COVID-19 (dated by TCRdb to about 2020). Describing the broader study: Samples covering the acute and convalescent phases of COVID-19 were provided by collaborators in the United States, Italy and Spain. HLA class I and class II types, where available, came from metadata supplied by the sample provider rather than from assay-based typing. The sample metadata nearly always contained a de-identified subject ID, COVID-19 status, age in years and sex. Deeply sampled blood TCRbeta repertoires from subjects exposed to, actively infected with, or recovered from COVID-19 were included in the dataset. The material from the prospective study consisted of cDNA or gDNA derived from T cells, B-cell-depleted T cells, or PBMCs. Samples came from the ongoing ImmuneRACE study (first 160 participants) plus 1,254 subjects from 6 global collaborators. The repertoires were made available in a free public database intended to serve as a resource for research on the immune response to SARS-CoV-2.

The CDR3 spans 14 residues, from the cysteine through the phenylalanine. The kept DNA is CDR3 alone, 42 bases in frame from the first base. The V end loses 4 bases and the J end loses 4 bases, and a stretch of 13 bases separates them. Reading the germline V gene (reference sequence) gives CDR1 SGHKS and CDR2 YYEKEE. Concerning this clone: Its cognate antigen has yet to be identified. Per-base qualities were not stored, and no clone one base away is much larger.

General findings and caveats noted by the study authors: Clinical and demographic metadata were provided uncurated, with the amount varying by source and participant.

The immunoSEQ Assay, a bias-controlled multiplex PCR, was used to amplify TCRbeta CDR3 regions from genomic DNA. In the paper's pipeline: Within the assay, amplification of reference gene primers was used to estimate how many nucleated cells each sample contained. Sequence reads were collapsed and filtered to measure the absolute abundance of every unique TCRbeta CDR3 rearrangement. For each sample, productive Simpson clonality was calculated by taking the square root of Simpson's diversity index across productive rearrangements. TCRdb took over this immuneACCESS table, retaining in-frame rearrangements with V and J assigned. Such tables are incomplete; in checked studies, under half of the missing clones stem from an unresolved V gene, and the remainder is unexplained. The V and J calls and clone size come from that table; D and trimming were worked out from the DNA. This sample gives roughly 43,000 clones in total; roughly nine tenths of them show up just once. The ten largest clones take up approximately 3% of the sample.

Participants in the prospective study were aged roughly 18 to 89 years, lived in under 30 United States geographic areas, and enrolled through a virtual design. Cohort assignment in the prospective study relied on participant-reported clinical history from a screening survey and a study questionnaire. Recovered participants in ImmuneRACE Cohort 3 were defined as having two consecutive negative NP/OP PCR tests, clearance from a healthcare professional, or resolution of symptoms. Mobile phlebotomists in the prospective study collected whole blood, serum and a nasopharyngeal or oropharyngeal swab from every participant. Participants in the prospective study had the option to provide additional blood draws and questionnaires over an approximately 2-month period. Prospective study blood samples were shipped either frozen or at room temperature before DNA extraction.

The receptor comes from a woman in her fifties or sixties who had recovered from COVID-19. Sequenced input: PBMCs or T cells enriched from blood (not recorded which). The rearranged segments are TRBV5-5 and TRBJ2-3; the D gene remains uncertain. The sequenced DNA: TGTGCCAGCAGCCTGCCGATTGGAGCAGATACGCAGTATTTT. The translation is CASSLPIGADTQYF.